This is a list of T cell receptor beta chains from one sample in a study of neurological immune-mediated disorders. TCRdb recomputed calls from the 5' RACE reads with MiXCR, one row per CDR3 protein. The sample has about 41,000 distinct CDR3 sequences, about 13% seen once. The sequenced sample consisted of PBMCs. The receptors were sampled from a female donor in good health. Each CDR3 is given with its conserved first and last residue. D genes are given only for firm matches. Clone size appears in some rows only: once, few, many, or a class for an expanded clone.

D gene	clone size	V gene	J gene	CDR3 protein	CDR3 DNA
TRBD1	many	TRBV5-1	TRBJ2-5	CASSNGTVWGETQYF	TGCGCCAGCAGCAACGGGACAGTTTGGGGAGAGACCCAGTACTTC
TRBD2	many	TRBV9	TRBJ2-2	CASSWGGDTGELFF	TGTGCCAGCAGCTGGGGGGGAGACACCGGGGAGCTGTTTTTT
-	many	TRBV20-1	TRBJ1-1	CSASRVETEAFF	TGCAGTGCTAGTAGGGTCGAAACTGAAGCTTTCTTT
-	few	TRBV6-5	TRBJ2-1	CASSSGGGGAEQFF	TGTGCCAGCAGTTCCGGAGGGGGGGGAGCTGAGCAGTTCTTC
-	many	TRBV10-3	TRBJ2-5	CAISEYAYQETQYF	TGTGCCATCAGTGAGTACGCTTACCAAGAGACCCAGTACTTC
-	-	TRBV20-1	TRBJ2-5	CSADSREETHYF	TGCAGTGCTGACTCTAGGGAGGAGACCCACTACTTC
TRBD1	many	TRBV20-1	TRBJ2-3	CSAPDRGGPLDTQYF	TGCAGTGCCCCGGACAGGGGAGGTCCATTAGATACGCAGTATTTT
-	many	TRBV15	TRBJ1-3	CATSRGARETGNTIYF	TGTGCCACCAGCAGAGGGGCGAGGGAGACTGGAAACACCATATATTTT
-	many	TRBV29-1	TRBJ2-7	CSVALGQGSSYEQYF	TGCAGCGTTGCCCTGGGCCAGGGGAGCTCCTACGAGCAGTACTTC
-	many	TRBV6-1	TRBJ1-1	CASSGNLQGTEAFF	TGTGCCAGCAGTGGCAACCTCCAAGGCACTGAAGCTTTCTTT
TRBD2	many	TRBV3-1	TRBJ2-7	CASSPRTSGGALEQYF	TGTGCCAGCAGCCCGAGGACTAGCGGGGGGGCTTTGGAGCAGTACTTC
TRBD1	many	TRBV6-5	TRBJ1-2	CASSYDGTGGIYGYTF	TGTGCCAGCAGTTACGACGGGACAGGGGGAATATATGGCTACACCTTC
TRBD2	many	TRBV5-6	TRBJ2-1	CASSSWGLAGVRNEQFF	TGTGCCAGCAGCTCATGGGGACTAGCGGGGGTCAGGAATGAGCAGTTCTTC
-	-	TRBV5-1	TRBJ2-7	CASSLVPGAYEQYF	TGCGCCAGCAGCTTGGTTCCGGGGGCCTACGAGCAGTACTTC
-	many	TRBV5-1	TRBJ1-1	CASSLFATNTEAFF	TGCGCCAGCAGCTTATTCGCGACCAACACTGAAGCTTTCTTT
TRBD1	many	TRBV12-3/TRBV12-4	TRBJ1-3	CASRNAGQGANTIYF	TGTGCCAGCAGGAATGCTGGACAGGGGGCTAACACCATATATTTT
TRBD1	many	TRBV2	TRBJ2-5	CASSVRQGSWETQYF	TGTGCCAGCAGCGTCCGACAGGGTTCTTGGGAGACCCAGTACTTC
-	-	TRBV6-5	TRBJ2-7	CASSSPSTKSGEHYF	TGTGCCAGCAGTTCCCCAAGCACGAAGTCTGGGGAGCATTACTTC
TRBD1	many	TRBV5-1	TRBJ2-1	CASSPSVGQGHNEQFF	TGCGCCAGCAGCCCCTCCGTTGGACAGGGCCACAATGAGCAGTTCTTC
-	many	TRBV28	TRBJ1-2	CASSRRGVSMGYTF	TGTGCCAGCAGTCGACGGGGGGTTTCTATGGGCTACACCTTC
-	many	TRBV5-6	TRBJ1-4	CASSFRQGDEKLFF	TGTGCCAGCAGCTTCCGCCAAGGGGATGAAAAACTGTTTTTT
TRBD2	many	TRBV20-1	TRBJ2-2	CSASSGGRELFF	TGCAGTGCCTCTAGCGGGGGGCGGGAATTGTTTTTT
TRBD2	many	TRBV20-1	TRBJ2-3	CSARLAGVTDTQYF	TGCAGTGCTAGACTAGCGGGAGTCACAGATACGCAGTATTTT
TRBD2	many	TRBV30	TRBJ2-2	CACINTGTSFTGELFF	TGTGCCTGTATAAACACCGGGACTAGTTTCACCGGGGAGCTGTTTTTT
TRBD1	many	TRBV20-1	TRBJ1-4	CSASTAAGTGGGKLFF	TGCAGTGCTTCAACCGCAGCCGGGACAGGCGGCGGAAAACTGTTTTTT
-	many	TRBV7-2	TRBJ1-1	CASSSIRGTEAFF	TGTGCCAGCAGCTCGATACGGGGCACTGAAGCTTTCTTT
TRBD1	many	TRBV20-1	TRBJ1-2	CSAIQGASNYGYTF	TGCAGTGCTATACAGGGGGCGTCTAACTATGGCTACACCTTC
-	many	TRBV5-5	TRBJ2-3	CASSSLPLFASSTDTQYF	TGTGCCAGCAGCTCCCTACCCCTTTTTGCCTCTAGCACAGATACGCAGTATTTT
-	many	TRBV12-3/TRBV12-4	TRBJ1-1	CASIKSGGTEAFF	TGTGCCAGCATCAAAAGTGGGGGGACTGAAGCTTTCTTT
-	many	TRBV12-3/TRBV12-4	TRBJ2-4	CASSLKGGNIQYF	TGTGCCAGCAGTCTAAAAGGTGGAAACATTCAGTACTTC
TRBD1	many	TRBV4-2	TRBJ1-1	CASSRGLTQGRDTEAFF	TGTGCCAGCAGCCGAGGTCTCACACAGGGGCGAGACACTGAAGCTTTCTTT
TRBD1	many	TRBV25-1	TRBJ1-3	CASTPSKGQGSGNTIYF	TGTGCCAGCACCCCGTCTAAGGGACAGGGAAGCGGAAACACCATATATTTT
-	many	TRBV7-9	TRBJ1-2	CASSLAEATSYGYTF	TGTGCCAGCAGCTTAGCGGAGGCCACTTCATATGGCTACACCTTC
-	many	TRBV29-1	TRBJ2-7	CSVVGALYEQYF	TGCAGCGTTGTAGGAGCCTTATACGAGCAGTACTTC
-	-	TRBV28	TRBJ1-4	CASSSWCLSTNEKLFF	TGTGCCAGCAGTTCGTGGTGTTTATCGACTAATGAAAAACTGTTTTTT
-	many	TRBV5-1	TRBJ2-1	CASSGSLNEQFF	TGCGCCAGCAGCGGCTCTTTGAATGAGCAGTTCTTC
TRBD1	many	TRBV5-1	TRBJ2-1	CASSFEPQGVGEQFF	TGCGCCAGCAGCTTCGAACCACAGGGGGTGGGTGAGCAGTTCTTC
-	once	TRBV20-1	TRBJ2-3	CSDRVPSTDTQYF	TGCAGTGACCGCGTTCCTAGCACAGATACGCAGTATTTT
-	-	TRBV29-1	TRBJ2-7	CSVADTLPYEQYF	TGCAGCGTGGCTGACACCTTACCCTACGAGCAGTACTTC